The T cell receptor beta chain under discussion was sequenced for a study of cytomegalovirus exposure and HLA in healthy donors. Notes on the study in general: Cytomegalovirus association was listed for 164 TCR beta chains. Certain sequence variants were highly shared and formed a cluster, and this cluster was likely a sequencing artifact. For most TCR beta V segments, an earlier analysis put the productive rate at about 90% or about 30% of the time.

The germline gives CDR1 ENHRY, CDR2 SYGVKD. The CDR3 contains 15 residues. The PCR employed 60 Vbeta primers together with 13 Jbeta primers. Profiling relied on immunoSEQ multiplex PCR, and the TCRdb table lists in-frame clones only, not all of them. The sample includes about 190,000 clones, over 65% of them seen just once. This clone was counted once. What it binds is unknown. Relative to the germline gene, one junction end is altered; a read error may explain this. This TCR derives from a woman aged 30 to 39 in good health and CMV-seronegative. Sequences were obtained from PBMCs. J is TRBJ2-2 and V is TRBV10-3; D possibly corresponds to TRBD2 (6 bases). The chain's CDR3 is CAINPGDLNPGELFF. The CDR3 bases are TGTGCCATCAACCCGGGAGACTTGAACCCCGGGGAGCTGTTTTTT.